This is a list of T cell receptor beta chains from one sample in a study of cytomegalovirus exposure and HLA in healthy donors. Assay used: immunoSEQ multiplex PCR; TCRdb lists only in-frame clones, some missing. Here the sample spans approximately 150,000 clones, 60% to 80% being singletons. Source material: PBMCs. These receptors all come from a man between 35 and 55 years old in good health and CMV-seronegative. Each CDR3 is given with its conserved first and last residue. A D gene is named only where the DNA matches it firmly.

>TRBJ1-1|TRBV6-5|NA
TGTGCCAGCAGAACCAGGATTGGAACTGAAGCTTTCTTT
CASRTRIGTEAFF
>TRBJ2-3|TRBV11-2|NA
TGTGCCAGCAGCTTAACAACAGGTTTAGATACGCAGTATTTT
CASSLTTGLDTQYF
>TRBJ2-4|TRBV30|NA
TGTGCCTGGAGTCCCCAGGGGGCCAAAAACATTCAGTACTTC
CAWSPQGAKNIQYF
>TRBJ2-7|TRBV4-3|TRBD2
TGCGCCAGCAGCCAAGAATCCCCAGCGGGGGGGGCCTACGAGCAGTACTTC
CASSQESPAGGAYEQYF
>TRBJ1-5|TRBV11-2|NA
TGTGCCAGCAGCTTCCAGGGGAATCAGCCCCAGCATTTT
CASSFQGNQPQHF
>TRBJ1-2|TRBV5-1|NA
TGCGCCAGCAGCTTGTGGGGGGACTATGGCTACACCTTC
CASSLWGDYGYTF
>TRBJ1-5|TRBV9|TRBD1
TGTGCCAGCAGCCCGACAGGGGGCGCGGGACAGCCCCAGCATTTT
CASSPTGGAGQPQHF
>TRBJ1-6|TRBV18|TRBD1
TGTGCCAGCTCGAGGGACAGGGTGTCCTATAATTCACCCCTCCACTTT
CASSRDRVSYNSPLHF
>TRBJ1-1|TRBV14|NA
TGTGCCAGCAGCCCCGTCGTGACCTGGACATTGAACACTGAAGCTTTCTTT
CASSPVVTWTLNTEAFF
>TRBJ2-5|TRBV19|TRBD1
TGTGCCAGTAGTATATTCGGACAGGGAGAGACCCAGTACTTC
CASSIFGQGETQYF